This T cell receptor beta chain derives from a study of T cell responses to AZD1222 COVID-19 vaccine. Looking at the study overall: Whether given at about 4 or about 12 weeks, second doses were pooled.

TCRdb's copy holds only in-frame clones and misses some; the assay was immunoSEQ multiplex PCR. The sample includes around 120,000 clones, almost 90% of them seen just once. For this clone: Its antigen remains unknown.

Study conclusions and caveats: It was only a handful of AZD1222 recipients who were seropositive at baseline. When two AZD1222 doses had been given, Spike-specific TCR breadth and depth rose. Clonal diversity was possibly underestimated; the donors were predominantly white British and more often female.

The V end was cut by 3 bases, the J end by 10 bases, with 10 bases between. Germline CDR1 reads LNHNV; CDR2 reads YYDKDF (reference sequence). The CDR3 contains 13 residues. This specimen consisted of peripheral blood, obtained on day 0 of AZD1222 vaccination. This chain connects TRBV15 to TRBJ1-6; D is perhaps TRBD1 (6 bases). The receptor comes from an adult in good health. CDR3 in DNA: TGTGCCACCAGCAGGGACAGTAGCTCACCCCTCCACTTT. Protein sequence: CATSRDSSSPLHF.